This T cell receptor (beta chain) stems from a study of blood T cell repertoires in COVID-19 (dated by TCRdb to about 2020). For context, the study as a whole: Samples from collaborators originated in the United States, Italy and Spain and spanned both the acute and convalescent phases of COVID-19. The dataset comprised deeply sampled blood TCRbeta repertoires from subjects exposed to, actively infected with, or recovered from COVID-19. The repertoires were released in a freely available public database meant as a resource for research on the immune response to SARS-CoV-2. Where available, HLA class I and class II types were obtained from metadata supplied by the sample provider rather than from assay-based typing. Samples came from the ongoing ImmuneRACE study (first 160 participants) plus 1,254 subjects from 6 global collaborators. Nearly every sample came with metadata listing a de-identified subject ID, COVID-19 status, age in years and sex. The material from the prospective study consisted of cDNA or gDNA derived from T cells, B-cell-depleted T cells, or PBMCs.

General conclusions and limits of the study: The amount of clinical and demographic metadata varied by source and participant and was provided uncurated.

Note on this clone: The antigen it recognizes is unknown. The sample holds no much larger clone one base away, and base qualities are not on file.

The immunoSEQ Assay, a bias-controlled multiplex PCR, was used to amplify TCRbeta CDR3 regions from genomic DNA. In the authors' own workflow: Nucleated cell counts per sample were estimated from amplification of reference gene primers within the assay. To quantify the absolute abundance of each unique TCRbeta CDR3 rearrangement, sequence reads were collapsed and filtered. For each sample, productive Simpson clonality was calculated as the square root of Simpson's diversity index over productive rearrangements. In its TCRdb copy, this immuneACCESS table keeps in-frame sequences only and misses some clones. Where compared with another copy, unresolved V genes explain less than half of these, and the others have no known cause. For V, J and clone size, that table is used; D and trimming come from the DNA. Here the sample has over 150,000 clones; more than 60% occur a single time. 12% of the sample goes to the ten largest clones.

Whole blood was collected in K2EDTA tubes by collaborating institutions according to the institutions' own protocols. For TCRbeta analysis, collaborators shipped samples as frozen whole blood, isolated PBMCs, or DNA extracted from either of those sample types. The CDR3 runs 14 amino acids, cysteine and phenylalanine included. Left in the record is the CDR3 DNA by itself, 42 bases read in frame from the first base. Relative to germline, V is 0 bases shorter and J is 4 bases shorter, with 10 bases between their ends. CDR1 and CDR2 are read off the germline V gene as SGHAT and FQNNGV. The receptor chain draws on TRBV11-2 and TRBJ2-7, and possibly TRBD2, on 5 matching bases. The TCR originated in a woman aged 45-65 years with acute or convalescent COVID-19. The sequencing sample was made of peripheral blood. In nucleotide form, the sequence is TGTGCCAGCAGCTTAGACGGGGTCGGGTACGAGCAGTACTTC. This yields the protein CASSLDGVGYEQYF.